This T cell receptor beta chain was found in a study of blood T cell repertoires in COVID-19. Study-level information: Samples of COVID-19 (acute and convalescent) were obtained from the United States, Italy and Spain. The analysed material was cDNA or gDNA that came from T cells, B-cell-depleted T cells, or PBMCs.

In the original processing: From reference gene primer amplification, estimates of nucleated cell counts were derived. TCRdb keeps only in-frame clones here, not all; method: immunoSEQ multiplex PCR. For V, J and clone size, that table is used; D and trimming come from the DNA. The sample records some 30,000 clones, approximately 89% being singletons. Trimming at V came to 3 bases and at J to 4 bases, leaving 5 bases not matched to a gene. Looked up from germline, CDR1 is KGHSH and CDR2 is LQKENI. CDR3 length: 17 amino acids. Sequencing was done on a sample of peripheral blood. The origin of this receptor is an elderly man with acute or convalescent COVID-19. The chain couples TRBV18 to TRBJ2-1; 14 bases agree with TRBD2. The CDR3, as DNA: TGTGCCAGCTCACCGGGGACTAGCGGGAGCCTTTACAATGAGCAGTTCTTC. Its translation: CASSPGTSGSLYNEQFF.